The 23 T cell receptor beta chains below come from one sample, sequenced in a study of T-cell reconstitution after alpha-beta-depleted transplantation in children. Unique molecular identifiers were used to barcode this TCRbeta library. MiXCR, applied by TCRdb to the PCR reads, yields one record per CDR3 protein. The data contain some 840,000 distinct CDR3 sequences, roughly 15% of them singletons. The sample was PBMCs, mostly from graft donor cells, taken 360 days after TCRalphabeta/CD19-depleted stem cell transplant. The receptors were sampled from a male patient aged 10 to 17 who had a stem cell transplant for acute lymphoblastic leukemia, so the T cells may come from the graft donor.

V and J are TRBV5-1 and TRBJ2-6, with D tentatively TRBD2 (5 bases). Germline values: CDR1 SGHRS, CDR2 YFSETQ. The ends were cut back, 6 bases at V and 0 bases at J, with 13 bases in the middle. There are 16 residues in the CDR3. CDR3 residues: CASTPGFRSGANVLTF. Here the CDR3 DNA reads TGCGCCAGCACGCCGGGATTCCGCTCTGGGGCCAACGTCCTGACTTTC.

This rearrangement joins TRBV5-6 to TRBJ2-5; D might be TRBD1 (5 bases). CDR1 SGHDT and CDR2 YYEEEE come from the germline V gene. Trimming left V 3 bases short and J 0 bases short, with 9 bases between. The CDR3 has 14 residues. Here the CDR3 reads CASSYDSYQETQYF. The CDR3 DNA sequence: TGTGCCAGCAGCTATGACAGCTACCAAGAGACCCAGTACTTC.

J is TRBJ2-1 and V is TRBV5-5; D may be TRBD1 or TRBD2 (5 bases each). CDR3 length equals 15 residues. CDR1 and CDR2 (germline): SGHKS, YYEKEE (reference sequence). Trimming took off 0 bases at V and 5 bases at J, with 12 bases between the two ends. CDR3 sequence reads: CASSLVGGGHNEQFF. In DNA, the CDR3 is TGTGCCAGCAGCTTGGTTGGTGGGGGACACAATGAGCAGTTCTTC.

On this clonotype itself: This sequence may be a read error, since a much larger clone differs from it by one base. The J gene is TRBJ2-3, the V gene TRBV5-6, with TRBD1 matching over 7 bases. The CDR3 length is 16 residues. Germline V gene lookup returns CDR1 SGHDT and CDR2 YYEEEE. Written as DNA, the CDR3 is TGTGCCAGCATCTTGAGGGGGCCTGGGGGCACAGATACGCAGTATTTT. Residues: CASILRGPGGTDTQYF.

A few counts support this clonotype. The genes are TRBV11-2 and TRBJ2-2; TRBD2 matches 10 bases. The ends lost 5 bases at V and 5 bases at J; junction bases unmatched: 14. Looked up from germline, CDR1 is SGHAT and CDR2 is FQNNGV. CDR3 size: 18 residues. This chain's CDR3 is CASSLGLAARTRTGELFF. The CDR3, as DNA: TGTGCCAGCAGCCTCGGACTAGCGGCAAGAACCCGAACCGGGGAGCTGTTTTTT.

The J gene is TRBJ1-5, the V gene TRBV27; D gene ambiguous. Trimming shortened V by 3 bases and J by 2 bases, and 8 bases separated the two germline ends. The germline V gene has CDR1 MNHEY and CDR2 SMNVEV (reference sequence). The CDR3 length is 14 residues. This CDR3 is CASSFVMGNQPQHF. The CDR3 nucleotides read TGTGCCAGCAGTTTTGTTATGGGCAATCAGCCCCAGCATTTT.

This clonotype was seen many times. This chain joins TRBV2 and TRBJ2-7, with D possibly matching TRBD2 (5 bases). Germline V gene sequence: CDR1 SNHLY, CDR2 FYNNEI. The CDR3 extends over 13 amino acids. The V end was cut by 6 bases, the J end by 5 bases, with 14 bases between. For the CDR3, the DNA is TGTGCCAGCAGACTAGTTCTAAGTCACGAGCAGTACTTC. Residues: CASRLVLSHEQYF.

This clonotype was recorded a few times. The J gene is TRBJ2-3, the V gene TRBV4-2, with D perhaps TRBD2 (6 bases). This CDR3 has 15 residues. The V gene lost 1 base and the J gene lost 0 bases, with 8 bases spanning the gap. Germline values: CDR1 LGHNA, CDR2 YNFKEQ. The CDR3 DNA follows: TGTGCCAGCAGCCAAGGGACTACTAGCACAGATACGCAGTATTTT. Amino acid sequence: CASSQGTTSTDTQYF.

CDR3 region: CASSHRTSGMVDTQYF. CDR3 bases: TGTGCCAGCAGCCACCGGACCAGCGGGATGGTAGATACGCAGTATTTT. This rearrangement joins TRBV3-1 to TRBJ2-3; 7 nucleotides align to TRBD2. This CDR3 is built from 16 residues. Germline loops: CDR1 LGHDT, CDR2 YNNKEL (reference sequence). Trimming cost V 3 bases and J 5 bases; bases outside gene matches: 11.

About this clonotype itself: One junction end disagrees with the germline gene, perhaps due to a read error. The chain recombines TRBV7-9 with TRBJ2-1; D is ambiguous. CDR1 is SEHNR and CDR2 is FQNEAQ in the germline V gene (reference sequence). The CDR3 totals 17 residues. The CDR3 DNA follows: TGTGTCAGCAGCTGGAGCAAGGCTAAGAGCTCCTACAATGAGCAGTTCTTC. Translated, it gives CVSSWSKAKSSYNEQFF.

This clonotype was seen a few times. V usage is TRBV12-3 or TRBV12-4 and J usage is TRBJ1-3; 9 bases are shared with TRBD1. The CDR3 contains 15 residues. V trimming: 4 bases; J trimming: 2 bases; junction bases outside the gene matches: 3. This CDR3 reads CASSSRQGAGNTIYF. CDR3 nucleotides: TGTGCCAGCAGTTCGAGACAGGGGGCTGGAAACACCATATATTTT.

The V call is TRBV20-1, the J call TRBJ2-7; no reliable D call. CDR1 is DFQATT, CDR2 SNEGSKA, per germline (reference sequence). This CDR3 has 12 amino acids. Trimming removed 3 bases at V and 1 base at J, with 7 bases between. CDR3 in amino acids: CSARPPSYEQYF. The DNA for the CDR3 is TGCAGTGCTAGGCCCCCGTCCTACGAGCAGTACTTC.

This clonotype was seen repeatedly, ten times or more. This chain connects TRBV5-1 to TRBJ2-1, with TRBD2 matching over 14 bases. CDR3 length: 16 residues. Germline V lookup: CDR1 SGHRS, CDR2 YFSETQ. Trimming removed 4 bases from V and 6 bases from J; junction bases left unmatched: 6. The CDR3 DNA reads as TGCGCCAGCAGCCCCCGACTAGCGGGAGGGGGCAATGAGCAGTTCTTC. Protein sequence: CASSPRLAGGGNEQFF.

V gene TRBV19 combines with J gene TRBJ2-5; tentative D call: TRBD1 (5 bases). The ends were cut back, 3 bases at V and 2 bases at J, with 7 bases in the middle. Germline lookup yields CDR1 LNHDA and CDR2 SQIVND (reference sequence). This CDR3 is built from 13 residues. The CDR3 protein is CASSMHRQETQYF. CDR3 DNA sequence: TGTGCCAGTAGTATGCACAGGCAAGAGACCCAGTACTTC. The full variable domain, rest sourced from reference TRBV19 and TRBJ2-5, is DGGITQSPKYLFRKEGQNVTLSCEQNLNHDAMYWYRQDPGQGLRLIYYSQIVNDFQKGDIAEGYSVSREKKESFPLTVTSAQKNPTAFYLCASSMHRQETQYFGPGTRLLVL.

With respect to this clonotype: A clone one base away is much larger, so this may be a read error. The V call is TRBV7-9, the J call TRBJ2-7; the D is unclear. CDR1 and CDR2 from the germline V gene are SEHNR and FQNEAQ (reference sequence). This CDR3 is built from 14 residues. CDR3 sequence reads: CANSLVRSPYEQYF. CDR3 nucleotides: TGTGCCAACAGCTTAGTACGCTCCCCCTACGAGCAGTACTTC.

This rearrangement joins TRBV4-1 to TRBJ1-5; D is undetermined. Trimming stripped 1 base from V and 8 bases from J, with 12 bases between. Germline V gene sequence: CDR1 MGHRA, CDR2 YSYEKL. The CDR3 spans 14 residues. The CDR3, as DNA: TGCGCCAGCAGCCAAGTCTTAGGGCTGGAGCCCCAGCATTTT. It encodes CASSQVLGLEPQHF.

This sequence joins TRBV15 and TRBJ2-1; D is unclear. This CDR3 region has 13 residues. V was cut by 5 bases and J by 8 bases, with 13 bases left in between. The germline CDR1 and CDR2 sequences are LNHNV and YYDKDF (reference sequence). The CDR3 region is CATSPPSWDEQFF. The DNA for the CDR3 is TGTGCCACCAGCCCCCCCAGTTGGGATGAGCAGTTCTTC.

This clonotype appeared a few times. The V and J genes are TRBV30 and TRBJ1-1; no clear D. The CDR3 has 13 residues. The V end was cut by 2 bases, the J end by 3 bases, with 10 bases between. From germline, CDR1 is GTSNPN and CDR2 SVGIG (reference sequence). CDR3 sequence reads: CAWSSAGYTEAFF. The CDR3 bases are TGTGCCTGGAGTTCGGCAGGATACACTGAAGCTTTCTTT.

This clonotype was seen a handful of times. The chain recombines TRBV7-2 with TRBJ2-4; D remains unclear. With 1 base removed from V and 9 bases from J, the gap between germline ends came to 10 bases. The length of the CDR3 is 13 residues. Germline V gives CDR1 SGHTA, CDR2 FQGNSA. CDR3 amino acids: CASSLDPLSIQYF. The DNA of the CDR3 is TGTGCCAGCAGCTTAGATCCCCTCTCCATTCAGTACTTC.

The V and J genes are TRBV20-1 and TRBJ2-2; D gene unclear. Trimming stripped 0 bases from V and 0 bases from J, with 5 bases between. The CDR3 length is 14 residues. The germline gives CDR1 DFQATT, CDR2 SNEGSKA (reference sequence). This CDR3 reads CSAREAPNTGELFF. CDR3 DNA sequence: TGCAGTGCTAGAGAAGCGCCGAACACCGGGGAGCTGTTTTTT.

The V gene is TRBV7-9, the J gene TRBJ2-1, with D possibly being TRBD2 (5 bases). The germline gives CDR1 SEHNR, CDR2 FQNEAQ (reference sequence). CDR3 length equals 15 residues. Trimming cost V 1 base and J 5 bases, with 12 bases left between them. CDR3 in amino acids: CASSLGPGNNNEQFF. The CDR3 DNA reads as TGTGCCAGCAGCTTAGGCCCCGGGAACAACAATGAGCAGTTCTTC. The full variable domain, completed using reference TRBV7-9 and TRBJ2-1, is DTGVSQNPRHKITKRGQNVTFRCDPISEHNRLYWYRQTLGQGPEFLTYFQNEAQLEKSRLLSDRFSAERPKGSFSTLEIQRTEQGDSAMYLCASSLGPGNNNEQFFGPGTRLTVL.

The chain combines TRBV4-2 with TRBJ1-2; 9 nucleotides agree with TRBD1. The J segment lost 4 bases and the V segment lost 9 bases, leaving 12 bases of the junction unmatched. The CDR3 totals 15 residues. Germline CDR1 is LGHNA and CDR2 is YNFKEQ. In DNA form, the CDR3 reads TGTGCCAGTCCGGGACAGGGTACATCTGGCTATGGCTACACCTTC. Protein: CASPGQGTSGYGYTF.

This clonotype showed up many times. The rearrangement joins TRBV2 to TRBJ1-6; D gene unclear. CDR1 and CDR2 from the germline V gene are SNHLY and FYNNEI. The ends were cut back, 6 bases at V and 7 bases at J, with 19 bases in the middle. The CDR3 contains 16 residues. The CDR3 nucleotides read TGTGCCAGCAGGTGGAGATGGACGCAGCGGAATTCACCCCTCCACTTT. Protein: CASRWRWTQRNSPLHF. Based on the CDR3 plus reference TRBV2 and TRBJ1-6, the full variable domain is EPEVTQTPSHQVTQMGQEVILRCVPISNHLYFYWYRQILGQKVEFLVSFYNNEISEKSEIFDDQFSVERPDGSNFTLKIRSTKLEDSAMYFCASRWRWTQRNSPLHFGNGTRLTVT.